The rows below give T cell receptor beta chains drawn from one sample of a study of monozygotic twins with inflammatory bowel disease. After re-calling the 5' RACE reads, TCRdb lists one entry per CDR3 protein, DNA absent. The table for this sample gives 200,000 to 250,000 distinct CDR3 sequences. The specimen sequenced was blood. All receptors derive from a human donor with ulcerative colitis or Crohn's disease, or a healthy co-twin of an affected twin (not recorded which). The CDR3 runs from the conserved cysteine through the conserved F or W. Fields, in order: J gene, V gene, CDR3 protein.

TRBJ2-1 TRBV7-2 CASSPIQGSGGHNEQFF
TRBJ2-1 TRBV18 CASSPQEGPYNEQFF
TRBJ1-5 TRBV5-1 CASSETGASNQPQHF
TRBJ2-3 TRBV20-1 CSAGLAGGTDTQYF
TRBJ1-4 TRBV4-3 CASSQDVRTNEKLFF
TRBJ1-5 TRBV15 CATSRDSLQNQPQHF
TRBJ2-5 TRBV5-1 CASSYGGSSQETQYF
TRBJ2-1 TRBV6-1 CASYHRNNEQFF
TRBJ2-6 TRBV5-1 CASSLGGTASGANVLTF
TRBJ2-5 TRBV10-3 CAISEDKTGAEETQYF
TRBJ2-1 TRBV12-3/TRBV12-4 CASSQGLGLGEQFF
TRBJ2-1 TRBV5-1 CASRYLAGAVGNEQFF
TRBJ2-1 TRBV15 CATSSAGSKGNEQFF
TRBJ1-1 TRBV5-1 CASSADRGLGEAFF
TRBJ2-3 TRBV4-3 CASSPAGGLSSDTQYF
TRBJ2-7 TRBV7-9 CASSRLTGTGAYEQYF
TRBJ2-1 TRBV20-1 CSARWLAGEQFF
TRBJ2-7 TRBV4-1 CASSQGGQGLTYEQYF
TRBJ2-1 TRBV6-2/TRBV6-3 CASTHYNEQFF
TRBJ2-6 TRBV19 CASSIDTWGSGANVLTF
TRBJ2-7 TRBV7-2 CASSLVRGANEQYF
TRBJ1-5 TRBV30 CAWRGGEGQPQHF
TRBJ2-1 TRBV20-1 CSAQDRHEQFF
TRBJ1-1 TRBV4-2 CASSQETRGRVRAFF
TRBJ2-1 TRBV5-1 CASSLVGGSYNEQFF
TRBJ1-1 TRBV10-3 CAISVPGQGFTEAFF
TRBJ1-1 TRBV29-1 CSVRTGGRTEAFF
TRBJ1-1 TRBV29-1 CSVVGQQNTEAFF
TRBJ1-1 TRBV19 CASRDPEDTEAFF
TRBJ2-2 TRBV5-1 CASSFAITGELFF
TRBJ2-1 TRBV15 CATSAERTSVYNEQFF
TRBJ1-1 TRBV29-1 CSVFRDTSNTEAFF
TRBJ1-3 TRBV7-8 CASRHGGGGGNTIYF
TRBJ1-2 TRBV3-1 CASSQDPGRTYGYTF
TRBJ1-2 TRBV5-6 CASSWEQGIYGYTF
TRBJ2-5 TRBV7-8 CASRQGTETQYF
TRBJ2-5 TRBV5-5 CASVVFGGEQETQYF
TRBJ2-3 TRBV5-1 CASSLGRTSGEITDTQYF
TRBJ1-5 TRBV6-2/TRBV6-3 CASSPSYGVYNQPQHF
TRBJ1-2 TRBV20-1 CSARHPGTGASGYTF
TRBJ1-3 TRBV5-1 CASSSSGQRNTIYF
TRBJ2-3 TRBV20-1 CSAPRTSGAFDTQYF
TRBJ1-1 TRBV4-2 CASSQEGALNTEAFF
TRBJ1-2 TRBV5-1 CASSSGQLNYGYTF
TRBJ2-2 TRBV28 CASSSGQDPGTGELFF
TRBJ1-4 TRBV5-1 CASSLDRGFSGEKLFF
TRBJ2-7 TRBV5-1 CASSLVRGGEQYF
TRBJ1-1 TRBV6-6 CASRTRQVNTEAFF
TRBJ1-1 TRBV20-1 CSAEPGQGEAFF
TRBJ1-1 TRBV12-3/TRBV12-4 CASSLLAETFF
TRBJ2-5 TRBV12-3/TRBV12-4 CASRGRETQYF